This T cell receptor (beta chain) was retrieved from a study of T cells after yellow fever vaccination. Study-level points and caveats: Reappearance after the booster was seen for most primary-vaccination clones, at roughly 96% CD4 and roughly 90% CD8.

TCRdb ran MiXCR on the 5' RACE reads and lists one entry per CDR3 protein. Of about 400,000 distinct CDR3 sequences listed, about 6% are singletons. This clonotype came up many times. The antigen is not known. Trimming cost V 6 bases and J 0 bases; bases outside gene matches: 7. This CDR3 is built from 15 residues. The sample was PBMCs, taken 5 days after the yellow fever booster vaccination. This receptor was identified in a man aged 25-45 years who received the YFV17D yellow fever vaccine. The J gene is TRBJ1-1, the V gene TRBV12-3 or TRBV12-4; 7 bases are a match to TRBD1. CDR3 protein: CASSQTTGMNTEAFF. The CDR3, as DNA: TGTGCCAGCAGCCAAACGACAGGGATGAACACTGAAGCTTTCTTT.